Listed below are T cell receptor beta chains from one sample, sequenced in a study of blood T cell repertoires in COVID-19. Assay: immunoSEQ multiplex PCR; the TCRdb copy retains only in-frame clones and omits some. The data contain fewer than 350,000 clones, about 89% of them singletons. The specimen sequenced was peripheral blood. The source of these receptors is a woman aged 45-65 years who had recovered from COVID-19. Both conserved end residues are part of each CDR3. A D gene is named only where the DNA matches it firmly. Not every row has a clone size; where given, it reads once, few, many or a size class.

j_call	v_call	d_call	clone_size	cdr3_aa	cdr3_nt
TRBJ2-5	TRBV6-5	TRBD1	.	CASSYIDRGRRETQYF	TGTGCCAGCAGTTACATAGACAGGGGGCGCCGAGAGACCCAGTACTTC
TRBJ2-5	TRBV4-1	.	.	CASSQFSTETQYF	TGCGCCAGCAGCCAATTTAGTACGGAGACCCAGTACTTC
TRBJ1-4	TRBV7-9	.	.	CASSNGVRGSEKLFF	TGTGCCAGCAGCAACGGTGTGCGGGGGAGCGAAAAACTGTTTTTT
TRBJ1-2	TRBV9	.	.	CASSVVGQGHGYTF	TGTGCCAGCAGCGTAGTTGGGCAGGGGCATGGCTACACCTTC
TRBJ2-7	TRBV20-1	.	.	CSAATGYEQYF	TGCAGTGCGGCTACGGGATACGAGCAGTACTTC
TRBJ2-3	TRBV10-1	.	once	CASSQGSTDTQYF	TGCGCCAGCAGTCAGGGTAGTACAGATACGCAGTATTTT
TRBJ1-1	TRBV7-9	.	.	CASSSRGRSNTEAFF	TGTGCCAGCAGCTCCCGAGGGAGGTCGAACACTGAAGCTTTCTTT
TRBJ1-3	TRBV28	TRBD1	.	CASITGGVGNTIYF	TGTGCCAGTATAACAGGGGGCGTGGGCAACACCATATATTTT
TRBJ2-1	TRBV24-1	.	.	CATSDSQGWVVEQFF	TGTGCCACCAGTGATTCCCAGGGCTGGGTGGTTGAGCAGTTCTTC
TRBJ2-5	TRBV3-1/TRBV3-2	TRBD2	.	CASRRGLAVGLQETQYF	TGTGCCAGCAGACGGGGACTAGCGGTGGGCCTCCAAGAGACCCAGTACTTC
TRBJ2-3	TRBV7-3	TRBD2	.	CASSLRSGGDTQYF	TGTGCCAGCAGCTTAAGAAGCGGGGGGGATACGCAGTATTTT
TRBJ2-1	TRBV6-2/TRBV6-3	TRBD2	.	CASSEGLAGGPAFF	TGTGCCAGCAGCGAGGGACTAGCGGGGGGGCCGGCGTTCTTC
TRBJ1-2	TRBV7-9	TRBD1	.	CASSPAGGFYGYTF	TGTGCCAGCAGCCCAGCAGGGGGCTTCTATGGCTACACCTTC
TRBJ1-2	TRBV19	TRBD1	.	CASTKDREGRPYTF	TGTGCCAGTACCAAGGACAGGGAGGGGAGGCCCTACACCTTC
TRBJ2-5	TRBV30	.	.	CAWRDAGYQETQYF	TGTGCCTGGAGGGACGCGGGGTACCAAGAGACCCAGTACTTC
TRBJ2-1	TRBV11-2	.	.	CASSLLLDSDEQFF	TGTGCCAGCAGTTTACTCCTCGACTCGGATGAGCAGTTCTTC
TRBJ1-4	TRBV6-6	.	.	CASTRINEKLFF	TGTGCCAGCACCAGGATTAATGAAAAACTGTTTTTT
TRBJ2-3	TRBV6-5	TRBD2	.	CGCRLATSTDTQYF	TGTGGATGCAGACTAGCGACAAGCACAGATACGCAGTATTTT
TRBJ2-7	TRBV19	.	.	CASSGAGWGYEQYF	TGTGCCAGTAGCGGTGCGGGTTGGGGCTACGAGCAGTACTTC
TRBJ2-7	TRBV11-1	.	.	CASSLAASEQYF	TGTGCCAGCAGTCTCGCGGCGAGCGAGCAGTACTTC
TRBJ1-3	TRBV5-6	.	few	CASSSWPSGNTIYF	TGTGCCAGCAGCTCCTGGCCCTCTGGAAACACCATATATTTT
TRBJ2-7	TRBV5-4	TRBD1	.	CASSYWTGGYYEQYF	TGTGCCAGCAGCTATTGGACAGGGGGTTATTACGAGCAGTACTTC
TRBJ1-5	TRBV19	TRBD1	.	CASSAGQVEPQHF	TGTGCCAGTAGTGCCGGACAGGTGGAGCCCCAGCATTTT
TRBJ1-3	TRBV30	.	.	CAWSSGYPVSGNTIYF	TGTGCCTGGAGTTCCGGGTACCCGGTCTCTGGAAACACCATATATTTT
TRBJ2-5	TRBV27	.	.	CASRGLAFEETQYF	TGTGCCAGCAGGGGGCTAGCGTTTGAAGAGACCCAGTACTTC
TRBJ1-5	TRBV28	.	.	CAVPDRGGVSNQPQHF	TGTGCCGTCCCAGATCGGGGGGGCGTGAGCAATCAGCCCCAGCATTTT
TRBJ1-6	TRBV3-1/TRBV3-2	.	.	CASSQDYRVSPLHF	TGTGCCAGCAGCCAAGATTACAGGGTTTCACCCCTCCACTTT
TRBJ1-2	TRBV5-8	.	.	CASSLSRRTRRKKEEGYTF	TGTGCCAGCAGCTTGTCCAGACGAACAAGAAGGAAAAAAGAGGAGGGCTACACCTTC
TRBJ2-5	TRBV20-1	TRBD2	.	CSGTSWETQYF	TGCAGCGGGACTAGCTGGGAGACCCAGTACTTC
TRBJ2-2	TRBV2	TRBD2	few	CASSSGSVTGELFF	TGTGCCAGCAGTAGCGGGAGTGTCACCGGGGAGCTGTTTTTT
TRBJ2-1	TRBV5-4	TRBD1	.	CASSYSGTGNTEQFF	TGTGCCAGCAGTTATTCCGGGACAGGGAATACTGAGCAGTTCTTC
TRBJ1-2	TRBV28	.	.	CASSFTLPRPNYGYTF	TGTGCCAGCAGTTTTACGCTACCCCGTCCCAACTATGGCTACACCTTC
TRBJ2-3	TRBV5-1	TRBD2	.	CASSLGGSRTDTQYF	TGCGCCAGCAGCTTGGGCGGGAGTCGGACAGATACGCAGTATTTT
TRBJ1-2	TRBV9	.	.	CASSDTVRQGFYGYTF	TGTGCCAGCAGCGACACCGTACGGCAGGGGTTTTATGGCTACACCTTC
TRBJ1-2	TRBV14	TRBD1	.	CASSQLGTANYGYTF	TGTGCCAGCAGCCAATTAGGGACAGCTAACTATGGCTACACCTTC
TRBJ1-2	TRBV27	.	.	CASTPRVGRPNYGYTF	TGTGCCAGCACCCCGAGGGTGGGCAGACCTAACTATGGCTACACCTTC
TRBJ1-2	TRBV4-3	TRBD1	.	CASSQPGQGSYGYTF	TGCGCCAGCAGCCAACCCGGACAGGGGAGCTATGGCTACACCTTC